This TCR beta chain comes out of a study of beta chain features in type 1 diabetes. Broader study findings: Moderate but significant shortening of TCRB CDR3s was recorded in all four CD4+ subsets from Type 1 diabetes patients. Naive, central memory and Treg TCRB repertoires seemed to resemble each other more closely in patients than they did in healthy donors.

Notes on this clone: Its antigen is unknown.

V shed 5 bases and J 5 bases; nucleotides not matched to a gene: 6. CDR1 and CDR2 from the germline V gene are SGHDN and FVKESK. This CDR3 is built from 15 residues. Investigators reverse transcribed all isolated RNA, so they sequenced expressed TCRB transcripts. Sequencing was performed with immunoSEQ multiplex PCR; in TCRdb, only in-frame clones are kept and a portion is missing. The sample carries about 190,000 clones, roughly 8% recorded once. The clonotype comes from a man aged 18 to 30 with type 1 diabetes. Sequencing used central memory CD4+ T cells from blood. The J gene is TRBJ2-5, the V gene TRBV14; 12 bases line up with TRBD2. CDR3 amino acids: CASSAPGLAGETQYF. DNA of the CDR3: TGTGCCAGCAGCGCTCCGGGACTAGCGGGTGAGACCCAGTACTTC.